Listed below are T cell receptor beta chains from one sample, sequenced in a study of blood T cell repertoires in COVID-19. This table comes from immunoSEQ multiplex PCR, and its TCRdb copy is limited to in-frame clones, with some not included. Among roughly 120,000 clones, more than 75% were seen once, and the ten largest hold 4.6%. The specimen was peripheral blood. These TCRs come from a man in his 60s with COVID-19, enrolled during active disease. The CDR3 runs from the conserved cysteine through the conserved F or W. D genes are given only for firm matches. Rows give clone size only sometimes, using once, few, many, or a class for an expanded clone.

TRBD2 . TRBJ2-3 TRBV3-1/TRBV3-2 CASSQGGLAGDTQYF TGTGCCAGCAGCCAAGGGGGACTAGCGGGAGATACGCAGTATTTT
TRBD2 . TRBJ2-7 TRBV4-2 CASSQQAGPNEQYF TGTGCCAGCAGCCAACAAGCGGGACCGAACGAGCAGTACTTC
. . TRBJ1-5 TRBV14 CASSIALNQPQHF TGTGCCAGCAGCATCGCACTCAATCAGCCCCAGCATTTT
. . TRBJ1-2 TRBV30 CASPPTGNYGYTF TGTGCCTCGCCTCCGACTGGGAACTATGGCTACACCTTC
. . TRBJ2-3 TRBV4-1 CASSQVGGNSDTQYF TGCGCCAGCAGCCAAGTTGGGGGGAATTCAGATACGCAGTATTTT
. . TRBJ1-5 TRBV2 CASMTGGDQPQHF TGTGCCAGCATGACGGGAGGGGATCAGCCCCAGCATTTT
. . TRBJ1-3 TRBV10-3 CAISESQGLDTIYF TGTGCCATCAGTGAGTCCCAGGGTCTGGACACCATATATTTT
. . TRBJ2-1 TRBV24-1 CATSVSISGRTYNEQFF TGTGCCACCAGTGTCTCGATTAGCGGACGTACCTACAATGAGCAGTTCTTC
. . TRBJ2-7 TRBV12-3/TRBV12-4 CASSPEGWEQYF TGTGCCAGCAGTCCCGAGGGTTGGGAGCAGTACTTC
. . TRBJ1-2 TRBV4-2 CASSQEAGPYGYTF TGTGCCAGCAGCCAAGAGGCGGGGCCCTATGGCTACACCTTC
. . TRBJ2-1 TRBV20-1 CSALAINEQFF TGCAGTGCTTTAGCGATAAATGAGCAGTTCTTC
TRBD1 . TRBJ2-5 TRBV6-2/TRBV6-3 CASSYRDREGETQYF TGTGCCAGCAGTTATAGGGACAGGGAAGGGGAGACCCAGTACTTC
TRBD2 . TRBJ2-3 TRBV27 CASSLRGTTSSTDTQYF TGTGCCAGCAGTCTCCGCGGGACTACCTCTAGCACAGATACGCAGTATTTT
TRBD1 . TRBJ1-2 TRBV18 CASSTGQGQYGYTF TGTGCCAGCTCAACGGGACAGGGGCAGTATGGCTACACCTTC
. . TRBJ1-3 TRBV9 CASSVGTFSGNTIYF TGTGCCAGCAGCGTAGGGACTTTCTCTGGAAACACCATATATTTT
. . TRBJ1-5 TRBV12-3/TRBV12-4 CASSLSQNQPQHF TGTGCCAGCAGTTTGAGCCAAAATCAGCCCCAGCATTTT
. . TRBJ1-5 TRBV5-5 CASSPWGEGGSNQPQHF TGTGCCAGCAGCCCATGGGGCGAGGGAGGAAGCAATCAGCCCCAGCATTTT
TRBD2 . TRBJ2-2 TRBV30 CAWSLRLAGGPLQYGELFF TGTGCCTGGAGTCTACGACTAGCGGGAGGCCCTTTGCAGTACGGGGAGCTGTTTTTT
. . TRBJ1-2 TRBV6-1 CASSEATGYYGYTF TGTGCCAGCAGTGAAGCCACAGGGTACTATGGCTACACCTTC
. . TRBJ1-5 TRBV21-1 CASSPLRDRANQPQHF TGTGCCAGCAGCCCCTTAAGGGACAGGGCGAATCAGCCCCAGCATTTT
TRBD2 . TRBJ2-2 TRBV7-9 CASFGLAGNTGELFF TGTGCCAGCTTCGGACTAGCGGGGAACACCGGGGAGCTGTTTTTT
. . TRBJ2-7 TRBV5-1 CASSPQTRASYEQYF TGCGCCAGCAGCCCCCAGACACGCGCTTCCTACGAGCAGTACTTC
. . TRBJ1-5 TRBV12-5 CASQQGVTGEPQHF TGTGCTAGTCAACAGGGAGTAACTGGGGAGCCCCAGCATTTT
. . TRBJ2-5 TRBV6-5 CASSYSRGQETQYF TGTGCCAGCAGTTACTCGAGAGGGCAAGAGACCCAGTACTTC
. . TRBJ2-7 TRBV11-3 CASSFNYEQYF TGTGCCAGCAGCTTCAACTACGAGCAGTACTTC
. . TRBJ2-7 TRBV6-5 CASRPPAETYEQYF TGTGCCAGCAGGCCGCCGGCGGAGACCTACGAGCAGTACTTC
TRBD1 . TRBJ1-1 TRBV25-1 CASSLGQGALDTEAFF TGTGCCAGCAGCCTGGGACAGGGGGCGCTGGACACTGAAGCTTTCTTT
. few TRBJ2-2 TRBV3-1/TRBV3-2 CASSQAGTGELFF TGTGCCAGCAGCCAAGCCGGCACCGGGGAGCTGTTTTTT
TRBD1 . TRBJ1-1 TRBV5-4 CASSFLQGTSEAFF TGTGCCAGCAGTTTCTTACAGGGGACGAGTGAAGCTTTCTTT
. once TRBJ2-5 TRBV27 CASKPQGFGETQYF TGTGCCAGCAAGCCCCAGGGGTTTGGGGAGACCCAGTACTTC
. . TRBJ2-7 TRBV28 CASSSPAGLLSF TGTGCCAGCAGTTCACCCGCGGGACTTCTCAGCTTC
. . TRBJ2-1 TRBV4-1 CASSQGDNPYNEQFF TGCGCCAGCAGCCAAGGGGACAACCCCTACAATGAGCAGTTCTTC
TRBD1 . TRBJ1-4 TRBV10-3 CATSGTGEKLFF TGTGCCACCTCCGGGACAGGTGAAAAACTGTTTTTT